Listed below are T cell receptor beta chains from one sample, sequenced in a study of blood T cell repertoires in COVID-19. Assay used: immunoSEQ multiplex PCR; TCRdb lists only in-frame clones, some missing. The sample holds about 300,000 clones, 80% to 95% seen once. The specimen was peripheral blood. These receptors came from a woman younger than 45 with COVID-19, enrolled during active disease. CDR3s include the opening cysteine and the closing phenylalanine or tryptophan. Each record gives: CDR3 DNA, CDR3 protein, J gene, CDR3 length, V gene, clone size, D gene. A D gene is named only where the DNA matches it firmly. The listing skips clone size in some rows; elsewhere it reads once, few, many or a size class.

TGCGCCAGCAGCAGCGGGAGGGCCGGGGAGCTGTTTTTT,CASSSGRAGELFF,TRBJ2-2,13,TRBV10-2,-,TRBD2
TGTGCCAGCAGCCCTACTAGCCGTACCTCCTACGAGCAGTACTTC,CASSPTSRTSYEQYF,TRBJ2-7,15,TRBV11-2,-,-
TGTGCCAGCCACAGGGATACTGAAGCTTTCTTT,CASHRDTEAFF,TRBJ1-1,11,TRBV6-5,-,-
TGTGCCAGCAGCTTAGGCCTAGCGGCTCTAGGGGAGACCCAGTACTTC,CASSLGLAALGETQYF,TRBJ2-5,16,TRBV7-2,-,TRBD2
TGTGCCAGCACCCCCACCGGGGTGGATACGCAGTATTTT,CASTPTGVDTQYF,TRBJ2-3,13,TRBV7-2,-,-
TGTGCCAGCAGCTTCGGGAACACTGAAGCTTTCTTT,CASSFGNTEAFF,TRBJ1-1,12,TRBV13,-,-
TGCGCCAGCAGACGCGGGACAGGGGGCAACTATGGCTACACCTTC,CASRRGTGGNYGYTF,TRBJ1-2,15,TRBV4-1,few,TRBD1
TGTGCCAGCAGCTTGGATCTAGCCTACACTGAAGCTTTCTTT,CASSLDLAYTEAFF,TRBJ1-1,14,TRBV5-5,-,-
TGTGCCAGCACTTCATTTGACAGGGACGGAGAGACCCAGTACTTC,CASTSFDRDGETQYF,TRBJ2-5,15,TRBV2,-,TRBD1
TGTGCCAGCAGCCTCTCACAGGGTTCGAGCACAGATACGCAGTATTTT,CASSLSQGSSTDTQYF,TRBJ2-3,16,TRBV7-2,-,-
TGTGCCAGCATCCCCCGGGGACTATGGAACACTGAAGCTTTCTTT,CASIPRGLWNTEAFF,TRBJ1-1,15,TRBV28,-,-
TGTGCCAGCAGCACAGGGGGCGGGCAGCCCCAGCATTTT,CASSTGGGQPQHF,TRBJ1-5,13,TRBV25-1,-,TRBD1
TGTGCCACCGCAGGGGGGAGAAGTGAAAAACTGTTTTTT,CATAGGRSEKLFF,TRBJ1-4,13,TRBV19,-,TRBD1
TGTGCCAGCAGTTCTAGCGGATCCTACGAGCAGTACTTC,CASSSSGSYEQYF,TRBJ2-7,13,TRBV6-5,-,TRBD2
TGTGCCATCAGTGCAGGTTCCTACGAGCAGTACTTC,CAISAGSYEQYF,TRBJ2-7,12,TRBV10-3,-,-
TGTGCCAGCAGCTTAGCAGGGAGTGAGCAGTACTTC,CASSLAGSEQYF,TRBJ2-7,12,TRBV7-8,-,-
TGTGCCAGCAGCTTAGAACTAGCGTCCACCGGGGAGCTGTTTTTT,CASSLELASTGELFF,TRBJ2-2,15,TRBV7-2,-,TRBD2
TGTGCCAGCAGGGAGGGCAGAAATCAGCCCCAGCATTTT,CASREGRNQPQHF,TRBJ1-5,13,TRBV27,-,-
TGTGCCAGCACCGGACAGACAGAAAACATTCAGTACTTC,CASTGQTENIQYF,TRBJ2-4,13,TRBV6-5,-,-
TGCGCCAGCTCGACAGGGGTAGATCAGCCCCAGCATTTT,CASSTGVDQPQHF,TRBJ1-5,13,TRBV5-1,-,TRBD1
TGTGCCAGCAGTGCAGGGGGGATCGAAGCTTTCTTT,CASSAGGIEAFF,TRBJ1-1,12,TRBV28,-,TRBD1
TGCGCCAGCAGCTTGTCTGGGAGTCCGCCCCAGCATTTT,CASSLSGSPPQHF,TRBJ1-5,13,TRBV5-1,-,-
TGTGCCAGCAGCAACCGGGACAGGAGAGATCAGCCCCAGCATTTT,CASSNRDRRDQPQHF,TRBJ1-5,15,TRBV6-5,-,TRBD1
TGTGCCAGCAGCTGGGGGCCGGGGAGCAAAACTGAAGCTTTCTTT,CASSWGPGSKTEAFF,TRBJ1-1,15,TRBV5-6,-,-
TGTGCCAGCAGTATTCTCAATCAGCCCCAGCATTTT,CASSILNQPQHF,TRBJ1-5,12,TRBV28,-,-
TGTGCCAGCAGCCAAGATCACAGTGCCTACGAGCAGTACTTC,CASSQDHSAYEQYF,TRBJ2-7,14,TRBV3-1/TRBV3-2,-,-
TGTGCCAGCTCCACGCCTCCTCAGGGGGCGCGTAGGGAGACCCAGTACTTC,CASSTPPQGARRETQYF,TRBJ2-5,17,TRBV19,-,TRBD1
TGTGCCAGCTCACCCGGGGGAGGGTCTAATGGCTACACCTTC,CASSPGGGSNGYTF,TRBJ1-2,14,TRBV18,-,-
TGTGCCAGCAGCCAGGACAGGGGGCTAGGCGAGCAGTACTTC,CASSQDRGLGEQYF,TRBJ2-7,14,TRBV7-8,-,TRBD1
TGCAGTGCTAGTTACCTAGCGGGTGGTGAGCAGTACTTC,CSASYLAGGEQYF,TRBJ2-7,13,TRBV20-1,-,TRBD2
TGTGCCAGCGAGGGCGAGAACACTGAAGCTTTCTTT,CASEGENTEAFF,TRBJ1-1,12,TRBV9,-,-
TGTGCCACCAGCAGAGATAGAGCAGGGTTCTCTAATGAAAAACTGTTTTTT,CATSRDRAGFSNEKLFF,TRBJ1-4,17,TRBV15,-,-
TGTGCCAGCGGGGGGGATTCCTTGAATCAGCCCCAGCATTTT,CASGGDSLNQPQHF,TRBJ1-5,14,TRBV2,-,-
TGTGCCAGCACACTGACAGGGGCCCTCTACGAGCAGTACTTC,CASTLTGALYEQYF,TRBJ2-7,14,TRBV28,-,TRBD1
TGTGCCAGCAGTTTGGAGGATAACACTGAAGCTTTCTTT,CASSLEDNTEAFF,TRBJ1-1,13,TRBV12-3/TRBV12-4,-,-
TGCAGTGCTAGTTTGAGACGGACAGGGGGCGCGGGAGAGCAGTACTTC,CSASLRRTGGAGEQYF,TRBJ2-7,16,TRBV20-1,-,TRBD1
TGTGCCAGCAGCCCAGAGGAGGGGGGGAATGAGCAGTTCTTC,CASSPEEGGNEQFF,TRBJ2-1,14,TRBV7-9,-,-
TGTGCCAGCAGCAAAGATCCCGGACAGGGTAATCAGCCCCAGCATTTT,CASSKDPGQGNQPQHF,TRBJ1-5,16,TRBV21-1,few,-
TGTGCCAGCAGCCGGGATACCACAGATACGCAGTATTTT,CASSRDTTDTQYF,TRBJ2-3,13,TRBV6-6,-,-
TGTGCCAGCAGCTTATACCGGGACAGGCGGGGGACTGAAGCTTTCTTT,CASSLYRDRRGTEAFF,TRBJ1-1,16,TRBV11-2,-,TRBD1